One sample yielded the 24 T cell receptor beta chains listed below, sequenced in a study of blood T cell repertoires in COVID-19. Measured with immunoSEQ multiplex PCR; TCRdb has only the in-frame clones, and not every one. Found here are some 56,000 clones, around 89% of them singletons; the top ten hold around 18%. The specimen was peripheral blood. The receptors here all came from a human donor in a cohort sampled during active COVID-19.

The chain recombines TRBV30 with TRBJ2-5, with a weak D call TRBD1 (6 bases). The length of the CDR3 is 15 residues. CDR1 and CDR2 from the germline V gene are GTSNPN and SVGIG (reference sequence). The germline V and J ends were trimmed by 0 bases and 5 bases, with 16 bases remaining between them. The CDR3 spells CAWSVLGQGPETQYF. CDR3 in DNA: TGTGCCTGGAGTGTACTAGGGCAGGGGCCGGAGACCCAGTACTTC. Full variable domain (outside the CDR3, taken from reference TRBV30 and TRBJ2-5): SQTIHQWPATLVQPVGSPLSLECTVEGTSNPNLYWYRQAAGRGLQLLFYSVGIGQISSEVPQNLSASRPQDRQFILSSKKLLLSDSGFYLCAWSVLGQGPETQYFGPGTRLLVL.

The V gene is TRBV7-2, the J gene TRBJ1-1; D unresolved. V lost 3 bases and J 5 bases, leaving 10 bases between the germline ends. Germline V gene data show CDR1 as SGHTA and CDR2 as FQGNSA. The CDR3 spans 13 residues. In nucleotides, the CDR3 is TGTGCCAGCAGCTTGGGCTCGGGGACTGAAGCTTTCTTT. Amino acid sequence: CASSLGSGTEAFF.

V is TRBV6-4 and J is TRBJ2-7; a possible D gene is TRBD1 (5 bases). The CDR3 covers 12 residues. The V end was cut by 3 bases, the J end by 7 bases, with 10 bases between. Germline CDR1 reads MRHNA; CDR2 reads SNTAGT. The CDR3: CASSDRGGEQYF. The CDR3 coding sequence is TGTGCCAGCAGTGATAGGGGTGGAGAGCAGTACTTC.

This clone was observed a handful of times. The V and J genes are TRBV6-5 and TRBJ2-7; 7 bases are a match to TRBD1. The CDR3 loop spans 11 amino acids. Germline loops: CDR1 MNHEY, CDR2 SVGAGI. V gave up 8 bases and J gave up 10 bases; unmatched junction bases: 8. DNA for the CDR3: TGTGCCAGCGAACAACAGGGGCCTCAGTACTTC. It translates to CASEQQGPQYF.

CDR3 nucleotide sequence: TGTGCCAGCAGCTTGGGAGCGAGCGGGGGGGTCGCGCAGTACTTC. Protein sequence: CASSLGASGGVAQYF. This rearrangement joins TRBV5-4 to TRBJ2-7; 10 positions agree with TRBD2. Germline-derived CDR1 and CDR2 are SGHNT and YYREEE (reference sequence). With 0 bases clipped from V and 9 bases from J, the junction kept 9 bases outside the gene matches. This CDR3 is built from 15 residues.

The sample holds a few counts of this clone. CDR3 in DNA: TGCAGCGTTGTGCAGGCTATCACTGAAGCTTTCTTT. Amino acids: CSVVQAITEAFF. The chain carries TRBV29-1 and TRBJ1-1; D unclear. The CDR3 runs 12 residues. CDR1 is SQVTM, CDR2 ANQGSEA, per germline. Trimming removed 4 bases at V and 4 bases at J, with 10 bases between.

The rearrangement uses TRBV19 and TRBJ2-7; 7 bases match TRBD1. The germline CDR1 and CDR2 sequences are LNHDA and SQIVND (reference sequence). The J segment lost 2 bases and the V segment lost 5 bases, leaving 3 bases of the junction unmatched. The CDR3 is 13 residues long. CDR3 protein: CASSRDSAYEQYF. CDR3 in DNA: TGTGCCAGTAGTCGGGACAGCGCCTACGAGCAGTACTTC.

The CDR3 reads CASTGLPWDTQYF. CDR3 DNA sequence: TGTGCCAGTACGGGTCTCCCCTGGGATACGCAGTATTTT. The genes are TRBV19 and TRBJ2-3; D is unresolved. Trimming took off 7 bases at V and 6 bases at J, with 14 bases between the two ends. The CDR3 loop spans 13 amino acids. Looked up from germline, CDR1 is LNHDA and CDR2 is SQIVND (reference sequence).

The chain uses TRBV4-2 and TRBJ1-1, with 11 bases lining up with TRBD1. The junction had 6 bases not matched to a gene; V was cut back by 1 base and J by 2 bases. CDR1 and CDR2 (germline): LGHNA, YNFKEQ. This CDR3 is built from 17 residues. Here the CDR3 DNA reads TGTGCCAGCAGCCAAGCTCCCGGACAGGGGGCAAACACTGAAGCTTTCTTT. This gives the protein CASSQAPGQGANTEAFF.

J is TRBJ2-1 and V is TRBV18, with 8 bases identical to TRBD2. This CDR3 is 12 amino acids long. Trimming cost V 5 bases and J 10 bases; bases outside gene matches: 4. Germline lookup yields CDR1 KGHSH and CDR2 LQKENI. The CDR3 loop is CASSGLAYEQFF. Written as DNA, the CDR3 is TGTGCCAGCTCAGGACTAGCTTACGAGCAGTTCTTC. The entire variable domain, with the rest obtained from reference TRBV18 and TRBJ2-1, is as follows: NAGVMQNPRHLVRRRGQEARLRCSPMKGHSHVYWYRQLPEEGLKFMVYLQKENIIDESGMPKERFSAEFPKEGPSILRIQQVVRGDSAAYFCASSGLAYEQFFGPGTRLTVL.

As for this clone: An end of the junction differs from the germline gene, which may be a read error. The gene calls are TRBV7-7 and TRBJ2-2; tentatively, D is TRBD1 (5 bases). The CDR3 is 15 residues long. CDR1 and CDR2 (germline): SSHAT, FNYEAQ (reference sequence). The CDR3 sequence: CASSLQGLTTGELFF. CDR3 sequence (DNA): TGTGCTAGCAGCTTGCAGGGCTTGACCACCGGGGAGCTGTTTTTT.

V is TRBV6-2 or TRBV6-3 and J is TRBJ1-2; D gene ambiguous. Looked up from germline, CDR1 is MNHEY and CDR2 is SVGEGT. V shed 7 bases and J shed 5 bases, with 14 bases lying between them. CDR3 length: 13 residues. This chain's CDR3 is CASTPGGRYGYTF. CDR3 sequence (DNA): TGTGCCAGCACCCCAGGAGGCCGTTATGGCTACACCTTC.

This clone was seen a handful of times. The chain uses TRBV5-8 and TRBJ2-7; D may be TRBD2 (7 bases). The CDR3 length is 14 residues. Deletions cut 2 bases from V and 5 bases from J, with 14 bases between. Germline V gene data show CDR1 as SGHTS and CDR2 as YDEGEE. The DNA for the CDR3 is TGTGCCAGCAGCTTTACTCGGGGGGCCAACGAGCAGTACTTC. Amino acid sequence: CASSFTRGANEQYF.

The chain uses TRBV30 and TRBJ1-3, with D unresolved. Looked up from germline, CDR1 is GTSNPN and CDR2 is SVGIG (reference sequence). With 5 bases removed from V and 2 bases from J, the gap between germline ends came to 10 bases. The CDR3 is 13 amino acids. The CDR3 coding sequence is TGTGCCTGGGACCTCGGAGCTGGAAACACCATATATTTT. Translation: CAWDLGAGNTIYF. The complete variable domain, with remaining parts taken from reference TRBV30 and TRBJ1-3, reads SQTIHQWPATLVQPVGSPLSLECTVEGTSNPNLYWYRQAAGRGLQLLFYSVGIGQISSEVPQNLSASRPQDRQFILSSKKLLLSDSGFYLCAWDLGAGNTIYFGEGSWLTVV.

By frequency in the sample, this clone is medium-sized. The chain joins TRBV5-4 to TRBJ1-2; D not resolved. The CDR3 length is 12 residues. Trimming took off 5 bases at V and 8 bases at J, with 13 bases between the two ends. Germline CDR1 and CDR2: SGHNT and YYREEE (reference sequence). The CDR3 reads CASRFSGGGYTF. In nucleotides, the CDR3 is TGTGCCAGCAGATTCAGTGGAGGAGGCTACACCTTC.

This clone has a handful of counts. V is TRBV6-5 and J is TRBJ1-2, with 11 bases that match TRBD1. Trimming took 10 bases from V and 2 from J; bases not matched to a gene: 9. Germline CDR1 and CDR2: MNHEY and SVGAGI. This CDR3 contains 15 residues. CDR3 sequence reads: CATVEGTGGNYGYTF. The DNA of the CDR3 is TGTGCCACCGTGGAAGGGACAGGGGGGAACTATGGCTACACCTTC.

CDR3 bases: TGTGCCAGCAGTTTTGGGGGGGACTATGGCTACACCTTC. Translated: CASSFGGDYGYTF. The chain links TRBV5-4 to TRBJ1-2; the D gene is possibly TRBD1 (5 bases). The CDR3 extends over 13 amino acids. The germline V gene has CDR1 SGHNT and CDR2 YYREEE (reference sequence). Between the trimmed V and J ends, which lost 5 bases and 3 bases, there was a span of 11 bases. The full variable domain, with the rest looked up from reference TRBV5-4 and TRBJ1-2, is ETGVTQSPTHLIKTRGQQVTLRCSSQSGHNTVSWYQQALGQGPQFIFQYYREEENGRGNFPPRFSGLQFPNYSSELNVNALELDDSALYLCASSFGGDYGYTFGSGTRLTVV.

This clone was seen a few times. The chain uses TRBV19 and TRBJ1-1; D is unresolved. V shed 1 base and J shed 5 bases, with 5 bases lying between them. The CDR3 is 12 residues long. CDR1 and CDR2 (germline): LNHDA, SQIVND (reference sequence). CDR3 amino acids: CASSIAETEAFF. Here the CDR3 DNA reads TGTGCCAGTAGTATAGCGGAGACTGAAGCTTTCTTT.

J is TRBJ2-1 and V is TRBV5-1; the match to TRBD2 covers 10 bases. This CDR3 has 16 amino acids. In germline, CDR1 is SGHRS, CDR2 YFSETQ. The J segment lost 7 bases and the V segment lost 0 bases, leaving 7 bases of the junction unmatched. CDR3: CASSLVVSGGTNEQFF. CDR3 DNA: TGCGCCAGCAGCTTGGTGGTTAGCGGGGGGACGAATGAGCAGTTCTTC.

The chain has TRBV30 and TRBJ2-2, with TRBD1 matching 9 bases. The J segment lost 4 bases and the V segment lost 3 bases, leaving 9 bases of the junction unmatched. The CDR3 is 16 amino acids. Looked up from germline, CDR1 is GTSNPN and CDR2 is SVGIG (reference sequence). For the CDR3, the DNA is TGTGCCTGGAGCCTGGAACAGGGGGCCTTCACCGGGGAGCTGTTTTTT. Translating gives CAWSLEQGAFTGELFF.

The chain has TRBV2 and TRBJ2-1, with 8 bases fitting TRBD2. CDR1 is SNHLY, CDR2 FYNNEI, per germline. This CDR3 is built from 12 residues. The J segment lost 6 bases and the V segment lost 7 bases, leaving 2 bases of the junction unmatched. DNA of the CDR3: TGTGCCAGCAAGCGGGGGCCCAATGAGCAGTTCTTC. Its protein is CASKRGPNEQFF. Full variable domain (rest looked up from reference TRBV2 and TRBJ2-1): EPEVTQTPSHQVTQMGQEVILRCVPISNHLYFYWYRQILGQKVEFLVSFYNNEISEKSEIFDDQFSVERPDGSNFTLKIRSTKLEDSAMYFCASKRGPNEQFFGPGTRLTVL.

In its sample, this clone was seen a few times. The gene calls are TRBV18 and TRBJ2-1, with 8 bases that match TRBD1. V dropped 4 bases and J dropped 6; count of bases not matched to a gene: 14. CDR3 length: 17 amino acids. CDR1 is KGHSH and CDR2 is LQKENI in the germline V gene. DNA for the CDR3: TGTGCCAGCTCACGGGGACCGGTCGGGACAGGCTTCAATGAGCAGTTCTTC. Translating it yields CASSRGPVGTGFNEQFF. The whole variable domain, remainder taken from reference TRBV18 and TRBJ2-1, is NAGVMQNPRHLVRRRGQEARLRCSPMKGHSHVYWYRQLPEEGLKFMVYLQKENIIDESGMPKERFSAEFPKEGPSILRIQQVVRGDSAAYFCASSRGPVGTGFNEQFFGPGTRLTVL.

V gene TRBV7-2 combines with J gene TRBJ1-6; TRBD1 matches 9 bases. J gave up 10 bases and V 0 bases, and 4 bases lay outside the gene matches. The length of the CDR3 is 15 residues. Germline CDR1 SGHTA, CDR2 FQGNSA. In nucleotides, the CDR3 is TGTGCCAGCAGCTTAGCATTCGGACAGGGGTCACCCCTCCACTTT. Translation gives CASSLAFGQGSPLHF.

The chain is built from TRBV9 and TRBJ2-2; no clear D gene. CDR3 length: 14 amino acids. From germline, CDR1 is SGDLS and CDR2 YYNGEE. V was clipped by 0 bases and J by 1 base, with 4 bases between them. The CDR3 DNA sequence: TGTGCCAGCAGCGTAGTCGGGAACACCGGGGAGCTGTTTTTT. Translation gives CASSVVGNTGELFF.